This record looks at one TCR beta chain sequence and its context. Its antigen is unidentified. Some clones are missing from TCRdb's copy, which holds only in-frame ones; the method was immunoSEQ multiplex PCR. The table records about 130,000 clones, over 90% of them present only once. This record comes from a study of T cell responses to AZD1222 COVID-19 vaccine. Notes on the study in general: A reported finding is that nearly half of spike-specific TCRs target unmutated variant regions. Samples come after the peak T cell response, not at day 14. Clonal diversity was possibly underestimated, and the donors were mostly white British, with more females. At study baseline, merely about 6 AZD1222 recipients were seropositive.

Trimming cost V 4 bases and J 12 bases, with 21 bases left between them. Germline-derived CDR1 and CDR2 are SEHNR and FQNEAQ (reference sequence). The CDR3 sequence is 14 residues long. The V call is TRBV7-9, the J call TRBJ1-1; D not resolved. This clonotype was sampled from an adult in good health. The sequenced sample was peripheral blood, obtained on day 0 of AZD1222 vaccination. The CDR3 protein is CASSSDRGRPVTFF. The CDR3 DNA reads TGTGCCAGCAGCTCCGATCGTGGGCGTCCGGTGACTTTCTTT. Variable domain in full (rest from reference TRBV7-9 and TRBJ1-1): DTGVSQNPRHKITKRGQNVTFRCDPISEHNRLYWYRQTLGQGPEFLTYFQNEAQLEKSRLLSDRFSAERPKGSFSTLEIQRTEQGDSAMYLCASSSDRGRPVTFFGQGTRLTVV.